The present TCR beta chain was sequenced within a study of T cells in Graves' hyperthyroidism and ophthalmopathy. This clonotype was seen repeatedly, ten times or more. V trimming: 9 bases; J trimming: 2 bases; junction bases outside the gene matches: 7. The CDR3 extends over 14 amino acids. Germline values: CDR1 WSHSY, CDR2 SAAADI. Template material for amplifying TCR beta CDR3 regions consisted of RNA transcripts. An initial round of RT-PCR targeting the TCR CDR3 relied on the HTBI primer set. Each CDR3 protein gets one entry after TCRdb re-called the multiplex PCR reads with MiXCR. The table records some 250,000 distinct CDR3 sequences, roughly 15% of them present only once.

The chain employs TRBV10-2 and TRBJ2-3; 8 nucleotides agree with TRBD2. This TCR came from a woman aged 50 to 60 with Graves' hyperthyroidism that later progressed to Graves' ophthalmopathy. Sequencing was done on a sample of blood. The DNA for the CDR3 is TGCGCCAGTAAAGCGGGAGCCCCCACAGATACGCAGTATTTT. Its translation is CASKAGAPTDTQYF.